These 7 T cell receptor beta chains originate from one sample sequenced in a study of shared T cell receptors in the human thymus. Sequencing was performed with immunoSEQ multiplex PCR; in TCRdb, only in-frame clones are kept and a portion is missing. The profile covers some 700,000 clones, with around 87% appearing a single time and 0.0095% to 0.011% taken by the ten largest. These data were likewise used in another study, on human thymus T cells.

The sample was thymocytes. These receptors came from a boy under two years old with a congenital heart defect.

This rearrangement joins TRBV6-5 to TRBJ2-3; 8 nucleotides align to TRBD2. The CDR3 extends over 15 amino acids. V dropped 6 bases and J dropped 3; count of bases not matched to a gene: 8. Germline V gene sequence: CDR1 MNHEY, CDR2 SVGAGI. CDR3 nucleotide sequence: TGTGCCAGCAGGGGCGGGGGGAGGACGACAGATACGCAGTATTTT. It translates to CASRGGGRTTDTQYF.

This chain joins TRBV4-3 and TRBJ2-2; 9 bases are a match to TRBD2. Per the germline V gene, CDR1 is LGHNA and CDR2 is YSLEER. The ends lost 4 bases at V and 5 bases at J; junction bases unmatched: 11. The CDR3 runs to 17 residues. The CDR3 DNA reads as TGCGCCAGCAGCCCCGAGGCCCTAGCGGGACAGACCGGGGAGCTGTTTTTT. As protein: CASSPEALAGQTGELFF.

The chain couples TRBV5-1 to TRBJ2-1, with 13 nucleotides matching TRBD2. Trimming cost V 1 base and J 7 bases; bases outside gene matches: 11. The CDR3 contains 18 residues. Germline CDR1 is SGHRS and CDR2 is YFSETQ. The DNA of the CDR3 is TGCGCCAGCAGCTTGAGGGGTTGGACTAGCGGGAGCTTGAATGAGCAGTTCTTC. Translating gives CASSLRGWTSGSLNEQFF.

The chain employs TRBV7-8 and TRBJ1-2; the match to TRBD1 covers 7 bases. CDR1 and CDR2 from the germline V gene are SGHVS and FQNEAQ. The CDR3 length is 14 residues. The V segment lost 5 bases and the J segment 8 bases; nucleotides outside the gene matches: 11. CDR3 bases: TGTGCCAGCAGCCCAGGACAGGACCCCTTGGGCTACACCTTC. Residues: CASSPGQDPLGYTF.

V and J are TRBV5-7 and TRBJ1-2; the match to TRBD1 covers 9 bases. TRBV5-7 is designated an ORF whose function remains uncertain. J was trimmed by 2 bases and V by 5 bases; bases with no gene match: 7. The CDR3 has 15 residues. The chain's CDR3 is CASSHTGGANYGYTF. CDR3 sequence (DNA): TGTGCCAGCAGTCATACAGGGGGCGCAAACTATGGCTACACCTTC.

The rearrangement uses TRBV2 and TRBJ1-2; a possible D gene is TRBD1 (6 bases). The CDR3 extends over 14 amino acids. Trimming took 5 bases from V and 0 from J, leaving 10 bases between them. CDR1 is SNHLY, CDR2 FYNNEI, per germline. DNA of the CDR3: TGTGCCAGCAGTTTACAGGGAACTAACTATGGCTACACCTTC. Protein product: CASSLQGTNYGYTF.

This chain links TRBV29-1 with TRBJ1-1; D gene ambiguous. Trimming stripped 3 bases from V and 4 bases from J, with 15 bases between. The CDR3 consists of 14 residues. The germline V gene has CDR1 SQVTM and CDR2 ANQGSEA. CDR3 region: CSVDGLPEGTEAFF. The CDR3 nucleotides read TGCAGCGTTGACGGACTACCCGAAGGCACTGAAGCTTTCTTT.